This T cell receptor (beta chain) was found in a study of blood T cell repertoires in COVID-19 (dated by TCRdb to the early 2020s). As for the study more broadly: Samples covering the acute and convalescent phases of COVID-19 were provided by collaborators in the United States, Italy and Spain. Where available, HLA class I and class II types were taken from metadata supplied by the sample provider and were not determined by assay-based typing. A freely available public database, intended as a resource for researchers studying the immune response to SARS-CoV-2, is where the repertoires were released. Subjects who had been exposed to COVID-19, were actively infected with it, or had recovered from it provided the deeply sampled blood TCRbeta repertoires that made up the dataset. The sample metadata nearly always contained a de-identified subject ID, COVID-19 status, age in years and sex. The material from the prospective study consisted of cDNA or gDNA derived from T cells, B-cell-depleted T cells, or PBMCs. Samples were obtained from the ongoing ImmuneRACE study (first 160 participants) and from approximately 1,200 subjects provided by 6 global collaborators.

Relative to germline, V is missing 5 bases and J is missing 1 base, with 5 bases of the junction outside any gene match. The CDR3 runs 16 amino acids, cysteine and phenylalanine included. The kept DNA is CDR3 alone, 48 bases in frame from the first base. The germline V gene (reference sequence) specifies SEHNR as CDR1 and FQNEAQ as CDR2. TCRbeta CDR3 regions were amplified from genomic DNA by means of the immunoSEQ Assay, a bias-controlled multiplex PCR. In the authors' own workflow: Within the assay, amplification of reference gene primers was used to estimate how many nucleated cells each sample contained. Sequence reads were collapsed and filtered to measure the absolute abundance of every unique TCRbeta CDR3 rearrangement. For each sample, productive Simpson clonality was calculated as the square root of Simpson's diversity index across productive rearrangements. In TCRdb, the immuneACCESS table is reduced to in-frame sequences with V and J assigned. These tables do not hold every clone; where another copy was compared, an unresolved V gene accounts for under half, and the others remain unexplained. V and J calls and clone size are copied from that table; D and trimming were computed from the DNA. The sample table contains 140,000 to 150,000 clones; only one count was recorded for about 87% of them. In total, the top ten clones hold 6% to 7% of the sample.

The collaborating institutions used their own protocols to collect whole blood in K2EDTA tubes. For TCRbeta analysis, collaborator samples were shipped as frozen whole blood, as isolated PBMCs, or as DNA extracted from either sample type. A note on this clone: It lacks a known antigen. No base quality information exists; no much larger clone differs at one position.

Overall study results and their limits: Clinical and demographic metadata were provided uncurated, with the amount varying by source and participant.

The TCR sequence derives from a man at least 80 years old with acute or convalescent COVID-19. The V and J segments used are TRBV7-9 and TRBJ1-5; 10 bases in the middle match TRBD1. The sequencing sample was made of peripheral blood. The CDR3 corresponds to CASSPGTGESNQPQHF. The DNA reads TGTGCCAGCAGCCCCGGGACAGGGGAGAGCAATCAGCCCCAGCATTTT.